This T cell receptor beta chain is drawn from a study of blood T cells in healthy people across ages. It was with a sample-barcoded 5' primer and a J-beta primer mix that a second PCR of about 6 to 11 cycles was run. TCRdb re-called the 5' RACE reads with MiXCR, one entry per CDR3 protein. The table includes about 640,000 distinct CDR3 sequences, 58% detected once. Collection of 9.5 to 10 milliliters of peripheral blood was performed for each donor. Samples each yielded at least 5 micrograms of total RNA. This CDR3 contains 13 residues. Germline assignment: CDR1 SNHLY and CDR2 FYNNEI. V was pared by 4 bases and J by 7 bases, with 11 bases between.

The TCR sequence derives from a man aged 55 to 70 in good health. Source material: blood. The chain is built from TRBV2 and TRBJ2-1; weak D call: TRBD2 (5 bases). CDR3 sequence reads: CASSAGRGNEQFF. The CDR3 DNA reads as TGTGCCAGCAGTGCTGGAAGAGGGAATGAGCAGTTCTTC.